A single sample is the source of the 10 T cell receptor beta chains below, sequenced in a study of identical twins. In TCRdb, the 5' RACE reads were re-called with MiXCR into one record per CDR3 protein. The sample yields some 900,000 distinct CDR3 sequences, roughly an eighth seen once. The same data also went into a second study, on yellow fever vaccine responses in identical twins.

Sample: PBMCs. Receptors originate from a young woman in good health.

The V gene is TRBV19, the J gene TRBJ1-1, with no clear D. This CDR3 has 14 residues. In germline, CDR1 is LNHDA, CDR2 SQIVND (reference sequence). Trimming took off 5 bases at V and 0 bases at J, with 10 bases between the two ends. The CDR3 region has the DNA TGTGCCAGTAGTTCTTGGGGAATGAACACTGAAGCTTTCTTT. Its protein is CASSSWGMNTEAFF.

This clonotype was counted a few times. The chain links TRBV29-1 to TRBJ2-2; 8 nucleotides line up with TRBD2. The germline V gene encodes CDR1 SQVTM and CDR2 ANQGSEA. The CDR3 loop spans 14 amino acids. The J segment lost 5 bases and the V segment lost 4 bases, leaving 6 bases of the junction unmatched. CDR3 amino acids: CSVGREGLTGELFF. The DNA of the CDR3 is TGCAGCGTTGGACGGGAGGGTTTGACCGGGGAGCTGTTTTTT.

The chain couples TRBV7-9 to TRBJ2-1, with TRBD2 as a possible D gene (5 bases). The germline V and J ends were trimmed by 10 bases and 2 bases, with 18 bases remaining between them. From germline, CDR1 is SEHNR and CDR2 FQNEAQ (reference sequence). The CDR3 length is 15 residues. CDR3 sequence reads: CATEGSRVTYNEQFF. DNA of the CDR3: TGTGCCACCGAGGGAAGCCGAGTTACCTACAATGAGCAGTTCTTC.

This clonotype has only a few counts. The chain recombines TRBV27 with TRBJ2-2; 7 bases line up with TRBD2. V gave up 1 base and J gave up 4 bases; unmatched junction bases: 3. This CDR3 contains 15 residues. Germline values: CDR1 MNHEY, CDR2 SMNVEV (reference sequence). CDR3 sequence (DNA): TGTGCCAGCAGTTTATTTTTAGCGGGCACCGGGGAGCTGTTTTTT. Amino acids: CASSLFLAGTGELFF.

The rearrangement joins TRBV2 to TRBJ2-4; D unresolved. V dropped 2 bases and J dropped 2 bases, with 10 bases sitting between them. The germline V gene has CDR1 SNHLY and CDR2 FYNNEI. The CDR3 has 15 residues. The CDR3 region is CASSENQPPKNIQYF. As DNA, the CDR3 is TGTGCCAGCAGTGAAAATCAACCCCCCAAAAACATTCAGTACTTC.

This clonotype was seen more than once but under ten times. The rearrangement joins TRBV25-1 to TRBJ1-1; D remains ambiguous. Germline CDR1 is MGHDK and CDR2 is SYGVNS. This CDR3 comprises 13 residues. V was pared by 11 bases and J by 10 bases, with 23 bases between. The CDR3 loop is CAGHPLFPMAAFF. Written as DNA, the CDR3 is TGTGCCGGTCACCCGCTTTTTCCTATGGCAGCTTTCTTT.

This sequence joins TRBV20-1 and TRBJ2-1, with TRBD2 identical over 7 bases. Germline loops: CDR1 DFQATT, CDR2 SNEGSKA (reference sequence). This CDR3 has 15 residues. J was trimmed by 7 bases and V by 0 bases; bases with no gene match: 9. CDR3 nucleotide sequence: TGCAGTGCTAGAGATACGGGGGGAGGGCCGAATGAGCAGTTCTTC. As protein: CSARDTGGGPNEQFF.

The chain has TRBV10-2 and TRBJ2-2, with 12 nucleotides matching TRBD2. This CDR3 spans 17 amino acids. Germline CDR1 WSHSY, CDR2 SAAADI. Trimming took 6 bases from V and 7 from J; bases not matched to a gene: 12. The CDR3 reads CASRDTSGRPRGGELFF. DNA of the CDR3: TGCGCCAGCAGGGACACTAGCGGGAGGCCTCGGGGCGGGGAGCTGTTTTTT.

The chain carries TRBV12-3 or TRBV12-4 and TRBJ1-2, with 10 bases aligning to TRBD1. J was trimmed by 6 bases and V by 7 bases; bases with no gene match: 8. The CDR3 has 14 amino acids. The CDR3 region has the DNA TGTGCCAGCAACCCTCCGGACAGGGGGGATGGCTACACCTTC. Protein sequence: CASNPPDRGDGYTF.

This sequence joins TRBV5-6 and TRBJ2-4; D is perhaps TRBD1 (6 bases). The CDR3 spans 16 residues. The germline V gene encodes CDR1 SGHDT and CDR2 YYEEEE. V was pared by 7 bases and J by 6 bases, with 23 bases between. Written as DNA, the CDR3 is TGTGCCAGCTCCCACAGGGATGGTGTTGTGGGAAACATTCAGTACTTC. It translates to CASSHRDGVVGNIQYF.